This T cell receptor beta chain was recovered during a study of T cell responses to AZD1222 COVID-19 vaccine. General study findings and limits: A mostly white British donor set with more females was recruited, and clonal diversity was possibly underestimated. Baseline seropositivity characterized only a handful of AZD1222 recipients.

Repertoires were generated with immunoSEQ multiplex PCR, while TCRdb's copy carries only in-frame clones and drops some. The table records 90,000 to 120,000 clones, nearly 90% of them present only once. The CDR3 runs to 13 residues. CDR1 and CDR2 from the germline V gene are SGHAT and FQNNGV. Trimming pared 1 base from V and 6 bases from J, leaving 9 bases between. About this clone itself: What it binds is not known.

Sequences were derived from peripheral blood, sampled 28 days after the second AZD1222 dose. The V call is TRBV11-2, the J call TRBJ1-1, with D uncertain. This receptor was taken from an adult who received the AZD1222 COVID-19 vaccine. The DNA for the CDR3 is TGTGCCAGCAGCTTAGGGAGGGTAGCTGAAGCTTTCTTT. Amino acid sequence: CASSLGRVAEAFF.